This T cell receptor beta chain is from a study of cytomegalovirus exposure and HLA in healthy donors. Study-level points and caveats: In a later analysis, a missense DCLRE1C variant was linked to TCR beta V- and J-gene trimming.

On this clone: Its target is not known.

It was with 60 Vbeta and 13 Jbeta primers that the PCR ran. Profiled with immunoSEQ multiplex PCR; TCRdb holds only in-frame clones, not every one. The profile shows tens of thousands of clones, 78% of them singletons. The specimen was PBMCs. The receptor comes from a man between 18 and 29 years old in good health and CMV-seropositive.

CDR3 nucleotides: TGTGCCAGCACCTCCTCCGAGACCCAGTACTTC. As protein: CASTSSETQYF. The V gene is TRBV2, the J gene TRBJ2-5; D is uncertain. V shed 7 bases and J shed 5 bases, with 8 bases lying between them. The CDR3 has 11 residues. Germline V gene sequence: CDR1 SNHLY, CDR2 FYNNEI.